This entry features one T cell receptor beta chain sequence. The antigen is not known. This table comes from immunoSEQ multiplex PCR, and its TCRdb copy is limited to in-frame clones, with some not included. This table holds about 680,000 clones, roughly 70% found once. This sample is part of a study of shared clonotypes between healthy human individuals. Study conclusions and caveats: A reduction in generation probabilities was seen for non-shared clonotypes relative to those shared by all four donors. Estimated richness was generally greater in naive than memory subsets.

CD4+ cell separation produced CD45RA+ naive and CD45RA-negative memory subsets. The CDR3 loop spans 19 amino acids. The V and J ends lost 0 bases and 4 bases, in that order; junction bases with no gene match: 15. Germline CDR1 is MGHRA and CDR2 is YSYEKL. Sequenced sample: memory CD4+ T cells sorted from blood. Subset in this sample: CD45RA-negative fraction. The chain has TRBV4-1 and TRBJ2-1; 7 nucleotides agree with TRBD2. The sequence was collected from a woman aged 30 to 39 in good health. The CDR3 protein is CASSQDAWRTRGEYNEQFF. DNA for the CDR3: TGCGCCAGCAGCCAAGACGCGTGGCGGACACGGGGGGAGTACAATGAGCAGTTCTTC.